Below, 4 T cell receptor beta chains from the same sample are listed, as sequenced in a study of cytomegalovirus exposure and HLA in healthy donors. Clones were read by immunoSEQ multiplex PCR, and TCRdb kept only the in-frame ones, dropping some. The data contain 100,000 to 150,000 clones, about nine tenths of them singletons. Sequenced material: PBMCs. All receptors come from a woman aged 18-30 years in good health and CMV-seronegative.

This clone has just one count. CDR3 sequence reads: CASSLAQGGLSEAFF. CDR3 bases: TGTGCCAGCAGCTTAGCTCAAGGGGGCCTATCTGAAGCTTTCTTT. The V gene is TRBV11-3, the J gene TRBJ1-1; 7 nucleotides line up with TRBD1. The CDR3 is 15 amino acids. Trimming at V came to 1 base and at J to 6 bases, leaving 8 bases not matched to a gene. CDR1 and CDR2 from the germline V gene are SGHNT and YENEEA. Full variable domain (rest looked up from reference TRBV11-3 and TRBJ1-1): EAGVVQSPRYKIIEKKQPVAFWCNPISGHNTLYWYLQNLGQGPELLIRYENEEAVDDSQLPKDRFSAERLKGVDSTLKIQPAELGDSAVYLCASSLAQGGLSEAFFGQGTRLTVV.

The chain uses TRBV7-9 and TRBJ2-1; TRBD2 agrees at 12 bases. V shed 5 bases and J 5 bases; nucleotides not matched to a gene: 4. This CDR3 region has 15 residues. The V gene's germline CDR1 is SEHNR and CDR2 FQNEAQ (reference sequence). The CDR3 nucleotides are TGTGCCAGCAGCCCGACTAGCGGGAGAGACAATGAGCAGTTCTTC. Its protein is CASSPTSGRDNEQFF.

This clone was found once. The rearrangement uses TRBV5-1 and TRBJ2-3, with TRBD2 matching over 11 bases. Trimming at V came to 0 bases and at J to 5 bases, leaving 5 bases not matched to a gene. This CDR3 has 16 amino acids. Germline V gene data show CDR1 as SGHRS and CDR2 as YFSETQ. CDR3 sequence: CASSLVLAGAVDTQYF. In DNA form, the CDR3 reads TGCGCCAGCAGCTTGGTACTAGCGGGAGCGGTAGATACGCAGTATTTT.

The chain has TRBV23-1 and TRBJ2-3; 12 positions agree with TRBD2. TRBV23-1 is noted as an ORF with a role that remains uncertain. The ends lost 9 bases at V and 4 bases at J; junction bases unmatched: 11. This CDR3 spans 16 amino acids. The CDR3 here is CARTSGSPRVADTQYF. The DNA for the CDR3 is TGCGCCAGGACTAGCGGGAGCCCCCGGGTTGCAGATACGCAGTATTTT.